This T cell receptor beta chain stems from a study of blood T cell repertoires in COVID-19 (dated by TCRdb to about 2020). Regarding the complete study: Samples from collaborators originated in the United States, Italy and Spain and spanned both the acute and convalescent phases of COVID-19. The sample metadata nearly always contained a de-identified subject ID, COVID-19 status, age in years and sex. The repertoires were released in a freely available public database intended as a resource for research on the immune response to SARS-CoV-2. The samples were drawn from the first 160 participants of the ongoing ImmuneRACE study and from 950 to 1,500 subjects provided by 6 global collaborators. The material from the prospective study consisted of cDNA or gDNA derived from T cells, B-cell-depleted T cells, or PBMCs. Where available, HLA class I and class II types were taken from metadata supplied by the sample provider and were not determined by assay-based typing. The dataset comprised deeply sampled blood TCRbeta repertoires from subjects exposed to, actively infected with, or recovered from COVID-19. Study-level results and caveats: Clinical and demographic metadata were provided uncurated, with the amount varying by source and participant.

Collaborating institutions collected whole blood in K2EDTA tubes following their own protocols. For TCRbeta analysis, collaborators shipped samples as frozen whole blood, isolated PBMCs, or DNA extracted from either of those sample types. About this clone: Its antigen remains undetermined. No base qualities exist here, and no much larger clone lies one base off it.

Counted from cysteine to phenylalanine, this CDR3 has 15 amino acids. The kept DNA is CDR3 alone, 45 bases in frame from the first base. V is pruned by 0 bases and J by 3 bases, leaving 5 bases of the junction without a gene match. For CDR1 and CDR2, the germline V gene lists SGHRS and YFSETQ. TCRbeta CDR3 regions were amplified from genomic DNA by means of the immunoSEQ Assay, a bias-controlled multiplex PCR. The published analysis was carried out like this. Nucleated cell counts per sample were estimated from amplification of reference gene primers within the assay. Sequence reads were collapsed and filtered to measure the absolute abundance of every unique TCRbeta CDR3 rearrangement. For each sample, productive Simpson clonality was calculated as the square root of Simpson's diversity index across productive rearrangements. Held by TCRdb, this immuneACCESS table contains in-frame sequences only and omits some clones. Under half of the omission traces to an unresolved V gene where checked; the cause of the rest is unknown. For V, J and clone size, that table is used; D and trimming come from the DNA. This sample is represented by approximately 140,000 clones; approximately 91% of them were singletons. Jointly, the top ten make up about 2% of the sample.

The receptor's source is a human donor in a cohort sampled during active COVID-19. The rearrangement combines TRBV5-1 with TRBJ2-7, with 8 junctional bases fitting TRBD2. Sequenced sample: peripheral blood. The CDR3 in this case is CASSLVSGSYYEQYF. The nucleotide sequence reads TGCGCCAGCAGCTTGGTCAGCGGGAGCTACTACGAGCAGTACTTC.